The rows below give T cell receptor beta chains drawn from one sample of a study of T-cell memory formation after mild COVID-19. TCRdb itself ran the 5' RACE reads through MiXCR, one entry per CDR3 protein. Seen here are under 300,000 distinct CDR3 sequences, 8% to 10% observed once, and the top ten hold roughly a fifth. The sequenced material came from PBMCs or a T cell subset sorted from them (not recorded which). Every receptor here comes from a man younger than 35 who had mild COVID-19 (a few samples of this study predate the infection). Cell type and time point are not known. CDR3s leave out the opening cysteine and the closing phenylalanine or tryptophan.

j_gene	v_gene	CDR3aa
TRBJ2-3	TRBV18	ASSPSGGAFTDTQY
TRBJ1-6	TRBV10-3	AISERGQGGSPLH
TRBJ1-2	TRBV24-1	ATSDLSRDGGYT
TRBJ1-1	TRBV25-1	ASSVGFTEAF
TRBJ2-7	TRBV7-9	ASSAGTGAPLAHEQY
TRBJ2-3	TRBV5-1	ASSFWGRDTQY
TRBJ2-5	TRBV14	ASSQDLLGVYEETQY
TRBJ1-6	TRBV7-9	ASSLGSDNSPLH
TRBJ2-1	TRBV3-2	ASSPQRQSSYNEQF
TRBJ2-7	TRBV24-1	ATSGTAEEQY
TRBJ1-3	TRBV5-1	ASSLGGGHGNTIY
TRBJ1-2	TRBV5-1	ASSDRDRERYGYT
TRBJ2-5	TRBV28	ASSSPAGGVETQY
TRBJ2-1	TRBV18	ASSPTGGSYNEQF
TRBJ2-5	TRBV10-3	AISEPLEDTQETQY
TRBJ2-3	TRBV4-1	ASSQGLAGGQDTQY
TRBJ2-2	TRBV12-3/TRBV12-4	ASTDRRSNTGELF
TRBJ2-2	TRBV7-2	ASSSRTGVTGELF
TRBJ2-2	TRBV25-1	ASSEVGTGSTGELF
TRBJ1-1	TRBV11-2	ASSFQDARDGGTEAF
TRBJ2-3	TRBV7-2	ASSFYGTSTDTQY
TRBJ2-2	TRBV4-2	ASSHGQGYTGELF
TRBJ2-7	TRBV6-2/TRBV6-3	ASLRDSSSYEQY
TRBJ2-5	TRBV12-3/TRBV12-4	ASKVGSQETQY
TRBJ1-1	TRBV10-1	ASSEGKGEAF
TRBJ1-1	TRBV4-2	ASSQSGLNTEAF
TRBJ1-2	TRBV20-1	SASGTGNNGGYT
TRBJ2-3	TRBV5-1	ASSLGILAGAGDTQY
TRBJ1-1	TRBV12-5	ASGFDRGSEAF